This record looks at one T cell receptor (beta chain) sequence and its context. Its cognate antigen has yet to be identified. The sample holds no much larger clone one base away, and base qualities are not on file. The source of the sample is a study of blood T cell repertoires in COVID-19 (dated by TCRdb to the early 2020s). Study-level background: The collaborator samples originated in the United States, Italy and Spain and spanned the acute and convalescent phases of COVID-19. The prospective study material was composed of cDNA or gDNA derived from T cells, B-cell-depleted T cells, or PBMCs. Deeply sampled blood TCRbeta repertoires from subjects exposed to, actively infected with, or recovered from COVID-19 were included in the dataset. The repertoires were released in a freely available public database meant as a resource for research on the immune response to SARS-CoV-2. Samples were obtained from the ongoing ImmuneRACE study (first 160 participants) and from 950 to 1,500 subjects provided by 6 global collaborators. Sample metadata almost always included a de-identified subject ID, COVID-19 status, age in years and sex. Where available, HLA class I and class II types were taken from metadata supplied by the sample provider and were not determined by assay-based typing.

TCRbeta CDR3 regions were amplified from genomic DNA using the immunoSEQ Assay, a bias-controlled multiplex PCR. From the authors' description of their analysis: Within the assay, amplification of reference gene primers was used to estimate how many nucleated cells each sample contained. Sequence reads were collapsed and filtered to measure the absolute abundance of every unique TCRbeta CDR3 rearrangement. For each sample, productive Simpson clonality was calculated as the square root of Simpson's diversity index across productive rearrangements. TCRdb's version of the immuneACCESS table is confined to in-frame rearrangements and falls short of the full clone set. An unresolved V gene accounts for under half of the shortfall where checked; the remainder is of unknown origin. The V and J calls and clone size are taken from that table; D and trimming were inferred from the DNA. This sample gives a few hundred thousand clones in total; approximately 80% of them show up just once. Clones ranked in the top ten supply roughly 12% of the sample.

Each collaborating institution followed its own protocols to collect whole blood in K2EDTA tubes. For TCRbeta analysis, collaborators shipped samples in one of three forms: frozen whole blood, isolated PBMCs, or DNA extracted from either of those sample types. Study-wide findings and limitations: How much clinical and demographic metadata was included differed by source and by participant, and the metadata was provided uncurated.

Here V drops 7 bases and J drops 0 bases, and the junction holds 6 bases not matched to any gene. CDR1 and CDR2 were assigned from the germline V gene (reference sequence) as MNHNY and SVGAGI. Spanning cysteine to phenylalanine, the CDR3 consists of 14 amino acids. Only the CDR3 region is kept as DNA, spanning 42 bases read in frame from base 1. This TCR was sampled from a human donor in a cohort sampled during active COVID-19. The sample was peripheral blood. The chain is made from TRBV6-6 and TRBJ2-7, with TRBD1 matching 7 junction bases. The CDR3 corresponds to CASTETGSSYEQYF. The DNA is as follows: TGTGCCAGCACTGAGACAGGGAGCTCCTACGAGCAGTACTTC.